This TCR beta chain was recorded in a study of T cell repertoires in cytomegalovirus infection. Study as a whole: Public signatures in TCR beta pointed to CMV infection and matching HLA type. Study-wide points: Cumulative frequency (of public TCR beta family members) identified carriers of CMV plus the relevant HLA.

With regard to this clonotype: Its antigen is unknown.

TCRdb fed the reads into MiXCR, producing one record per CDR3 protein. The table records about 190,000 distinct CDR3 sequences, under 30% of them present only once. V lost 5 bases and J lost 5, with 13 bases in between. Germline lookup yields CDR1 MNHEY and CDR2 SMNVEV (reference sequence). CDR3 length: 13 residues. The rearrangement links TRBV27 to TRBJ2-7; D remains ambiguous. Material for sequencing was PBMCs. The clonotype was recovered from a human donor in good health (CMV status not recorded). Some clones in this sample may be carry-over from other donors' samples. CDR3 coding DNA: TGTGCCAGCAGTCCCTCGGGCCGTCACGAGCAGTACTTC. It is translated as CASSPSGRHEQYF.